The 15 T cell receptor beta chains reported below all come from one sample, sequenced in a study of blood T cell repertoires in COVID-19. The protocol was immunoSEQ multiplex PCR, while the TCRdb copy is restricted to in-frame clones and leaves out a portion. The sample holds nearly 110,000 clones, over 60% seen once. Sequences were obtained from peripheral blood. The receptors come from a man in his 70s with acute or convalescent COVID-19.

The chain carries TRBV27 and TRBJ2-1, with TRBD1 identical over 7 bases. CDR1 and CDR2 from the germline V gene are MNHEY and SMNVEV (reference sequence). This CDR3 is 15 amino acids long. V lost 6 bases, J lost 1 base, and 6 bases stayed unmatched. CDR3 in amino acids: CASRPQQGSYNEQFF. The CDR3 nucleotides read TGTGCCAGCAGACCCCAACAGGGGTCCTACAATGAGCAGTTCTTC.

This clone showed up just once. CDR3 loop: CASSPRGVFSYEQYF. DNA of the CDR3: TGTGCCAGCAGCCCCCGGGGAGTCTTTTCCTACGAGCAGTACTTC. The chain uses TRBV5-6 and TRBJ2-7; the D gene is possibly TRBD2 (5 bases). CDR1 SGHDT and CDR2 YYEEEE come from the germline V gene. CDR3 length equals 15 residues. Deletions cut 4 bases from V and 1 base from J, with 15 bases between.

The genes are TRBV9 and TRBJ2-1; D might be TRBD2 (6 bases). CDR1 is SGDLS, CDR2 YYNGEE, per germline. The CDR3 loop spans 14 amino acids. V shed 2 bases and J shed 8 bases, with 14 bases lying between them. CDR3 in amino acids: CASSVTGGVDEQFF. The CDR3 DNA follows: TGTGCCAGCAGCGTCACCGGAGGGGTGGATGAGCAGTTCTTC.

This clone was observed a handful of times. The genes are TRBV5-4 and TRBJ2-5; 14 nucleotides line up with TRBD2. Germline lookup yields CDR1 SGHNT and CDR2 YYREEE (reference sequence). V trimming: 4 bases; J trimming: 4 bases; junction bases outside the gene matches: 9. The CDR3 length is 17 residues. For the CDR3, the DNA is TGTGCCAGCAGCATGGGACTAGCGGGGGCGGCCGGAGAGACCCAGTACTTC. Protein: CASSMGLAGAAGETQYF. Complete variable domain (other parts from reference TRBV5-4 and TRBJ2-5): ETGVTQSPTHLIKTRGQQVTLRCSSQSGHNTVSWYQQALGQGPQFIFQYYREEENGRGNFPPRFSGLQFPNYSSELNVNALELDDSALYLCASSMGLAGAAGETQYFGPGTRLLVL.

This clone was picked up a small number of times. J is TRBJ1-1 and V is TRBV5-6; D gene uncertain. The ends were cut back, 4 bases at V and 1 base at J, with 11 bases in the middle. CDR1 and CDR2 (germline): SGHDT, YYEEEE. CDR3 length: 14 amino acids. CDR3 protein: CASSPAGRNTEAFF. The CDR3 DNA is TGTGCCAGCAGCCCGGCGGGGAGGAACACTGAAGCTTTCTTT. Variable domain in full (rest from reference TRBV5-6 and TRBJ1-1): DAGVTQSPTHLIKTRGQQVTLRCSPKSGHDTVSWYQQALGQGPQFIFQYYEEEERQRGNFPDRFSGHQFPNYSSELNVNALLLGDSALYLCASSPAGRNTEAFFGQGTRLTVV.

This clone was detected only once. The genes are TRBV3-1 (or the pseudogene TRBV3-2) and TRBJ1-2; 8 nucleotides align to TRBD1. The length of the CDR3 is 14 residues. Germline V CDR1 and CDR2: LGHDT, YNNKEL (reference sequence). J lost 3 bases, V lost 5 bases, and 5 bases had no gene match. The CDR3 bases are TGTGCCAGCAGCACGGACAGGGAGGACTATGGCTACACCTTC. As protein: CASSTDREDYGYTF.

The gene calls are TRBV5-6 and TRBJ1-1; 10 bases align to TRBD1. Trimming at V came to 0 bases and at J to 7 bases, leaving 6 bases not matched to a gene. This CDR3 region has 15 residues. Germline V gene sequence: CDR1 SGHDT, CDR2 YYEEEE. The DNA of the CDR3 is TGTGCCAGCAGCTTGGTGGGGACAGGGGAGAGTGAAGCTTTCTTT. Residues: CASSLVGTGESEAFF.

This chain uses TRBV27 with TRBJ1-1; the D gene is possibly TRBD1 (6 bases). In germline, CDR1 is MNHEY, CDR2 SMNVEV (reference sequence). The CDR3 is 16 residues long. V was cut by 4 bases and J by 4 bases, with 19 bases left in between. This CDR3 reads CASSSPTGSVFTEAFF. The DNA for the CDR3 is TGTGCCAGCAGTTCGCCAACAGGGTCGGTTTTCACTGAAGCTTTCTTT.

The CDR3 coding sequence is TGCGCCAGCAGCCAATCTATTACGAACACCGGGGAGCTGTTTTTT. Its protein is CASSQSITNTGELFF. V is TRBV4-3 and J is TRBJ2-2; D not resolved. V lost 2 bases and J 0 bases, leaving 7 bases between the germline ends. The CDR3 contains 15 residues. The germline CDR1 and CDR2 sequences are LGHNA and YSLEER.

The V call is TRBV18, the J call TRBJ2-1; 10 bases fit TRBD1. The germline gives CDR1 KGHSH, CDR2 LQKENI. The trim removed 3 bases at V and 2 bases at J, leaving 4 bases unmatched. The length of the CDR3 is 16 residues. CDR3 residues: CASSPGQGIAYNEQFF. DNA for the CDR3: TGTGCCAGCTCACCGGGACAGGGGATAGCCTACAATGAGCAGTTCTTC.

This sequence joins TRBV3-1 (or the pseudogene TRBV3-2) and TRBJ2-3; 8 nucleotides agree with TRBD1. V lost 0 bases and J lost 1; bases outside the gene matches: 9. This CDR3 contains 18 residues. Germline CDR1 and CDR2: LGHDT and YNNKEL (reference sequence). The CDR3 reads CASSQDFARDRRTDTQYF. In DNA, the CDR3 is TGTGCCAGCAGCCAAGATTTCGCCCGGGACAGGCGCACAGATACGCAGTATTTT.

In nucleotides, the CDR3 is TGTGCCACCAGTGATTATACCAGGGGTCAAACCGGGGAGCTGTTTTTT. Its protein product is CATSDYTRGQTGELFF. V is TRBV24-1 and J is TRBJ2-2; D is perhaps TRBD1 (6 bases). Germline V lookup: CDR1 KGHDR, CDR2 SFDVKD. With 2 bases removed from V and 5 bases from J, the gap between germline ends came to 14 bases. The CDR3 runs 16 residues.

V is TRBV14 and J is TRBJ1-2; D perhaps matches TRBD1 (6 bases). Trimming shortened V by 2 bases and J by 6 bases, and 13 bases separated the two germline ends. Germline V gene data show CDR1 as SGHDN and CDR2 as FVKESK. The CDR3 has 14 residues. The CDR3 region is CASSQFTGSNGYTF. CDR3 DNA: TGTGCCAGCAGCCAATTTACAGGGTCGAATGGCTACACCTTC.

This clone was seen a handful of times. The CDR3 DNA follows: TGTGCCAGCAGCGTTCAGGGGGTCGGAAACTATGGCTACACCTTC. This encodes CASSVQGVGNYGYTF. This sequence joins TRBV9 and TRBJ1-2; 7 bases are a match to TRBD1. There are 15 residues in the CDR3. The V gene end was trimmed by 2 bases and the J gene end by 2 bases; junction bases not matched to a gene: 6. Germline loops: CDR1 SGDLS, CDR2 YYNGEE.

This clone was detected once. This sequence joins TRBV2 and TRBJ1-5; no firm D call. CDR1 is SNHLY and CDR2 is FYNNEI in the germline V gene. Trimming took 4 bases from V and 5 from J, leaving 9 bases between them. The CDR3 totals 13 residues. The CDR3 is CASSVQRDQPQHF. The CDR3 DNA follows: TGTGCCAGCAGTGTTCAGAGGGATCAGCCCCAGCATTTT.